One T cell receptor beta chain is described in this entry. This clonotype was counted ten times or more. Its antigen remains unidentified. Base quality data are lacking; no much larger clone is found one base away. Instrument used: Illumina HiSeq 1500. The raw public reads went through TCRdb reprocessing: fastp at Q25, MiXCR clone calling, in-frame beta chains kept. Each entry merges the rows of one CDR3 protein and shows their most common DNA and genes. For this sample the table gives some 130,000 distinct CDR3 sequences, of which almost 9% were detected only once. The ten largest clones represent around a tenth of the sample. Trimming takes 6 bases from V and 2 bases from J, and the germline ends sit 11 bases apart. CDR1 MNHEY and CDR2 SVGEGT were looked up in the germline V gene. The CDR3 covers 14 residues, taking in both the cysteine and the phenylalanine. Left in the record is the CDR3 DNA by itself, 42 bases read in frame from the first base.

The data stem from a study of T cell repertoires in cytomegalovirus infection (dated by TCRdb to the late 2010s). Broadly, across the study: Donor HLA type was relevant to the analysis, as public TCR beta signatures indicated carriage of CMV infection together with the matching HLA type.

On the study overall, not on this receptor specifically: The ex vivo response was dominated by HLA-C-restricted CMV-specific TCR beta clonotypes, and the single most frequent clonotype in two of eight donors was supplied by these HLA-C-restricted clonotypes. In both this cohort and an independent cohort of more than 350 donors, the cumulative frequency of public TCR beta family members distinguished carriers of CMV infection plus the relevant HLA type.

Sequenced material: PBMCs. The sequence joins TRBV6-2 or TRBV6-3 to TRBJ1-5, and TRBD1 may be the D gene, going by 6 matching bases. The receptor was isolated from a human donor in good health (CMV status not recorded). Some clones in this sample may be carry-over from other donors' samples. The sequence in DNA is TGTGCCAGCAGCCCCGCAGGGGGCAATCAGCCCCAGCATTTT. This encodes CASSPAGGNQPQHF.